This entry concerns a single T cell receptor beta chain. Its specific antigen is unknown. One base away there is no much larger clone; base qualities are not given. This entry is derived from a study of blood T cell repertoires in COVID-19 (TCRdb year 2020). About the study as a whole: Samples from collaborators originated in the United States, Italy and Spain and spanned both the acute and convalescent phases of COVID-19. The prospective study material was composed of cDNA or gDNA derived from T cells, B-cell-depleted T cells, or PBMCs. Subjects who had been exposed to COVID-19, were actively infected with it, or had recovered from it provided the deeply sampled blood TCRbeta repertoires that made up the dataset. The repertoires were released in a freely available public database intended as a resource for research on the immune response to SARS-CoV-2. Samples came from the ongoing ImmuneRACE study (first 160 participants) plus 1,254 subjects from 6 global collaborators. Sample metadata almost always included a de-identified subject ID, COVID-19 status, age in years and sex. HLA class I and class II types, where available, came from metadata supplied by the sample provider rather than from assay-based typing. Results and caveats for the whole study, not just this receptor: Clinical and demographic metadata were provided uncurated, with the amount varying by source and participant.

TCRbeta CDR3 regions were amplified from genomic DNA using the immunoSEQ Assay, a bias-controlled multiplex PCR. As for the authors' bioinformatics: Nucleated cell counts per sample were estimated from amplification of reference gene primers within the assay. To quantify the absolute abundance of each unique TCRbeta CDR3 rearrangement, sequence reads were collapsed and filtered. For each sample, productive Simpson clonality was calculated by taking the square root of Simpson's diversity index across productive rearrangements. TCRdb limited this immuneACCESS table to in-frame rearrangements with V and J called. A share of clones is missing; checked studies link under half to unresolved V genes, and the rest is unexplained. The V and J calls and the clone size are those of that table, but D and trimming were determined from the DNA. In all, the sample holds some 150,000 clones, and over 75% of those were seen once. Around 3% of the sample lies in the top ten.

V loses 2 bases of germline sequence and J loses 1 base, and the interval between the two ends is 14 bases. The germline V gene (reference sequence) provides CDR1 LGHDT and CDR2 YNNKEL. The CDR3 measures 16 amino acids from cysteine to phenylalanine. Left in the record is the CDR3 DNA by itself, 48 bases read in frame from the first base. In the prospective study, participants were 18 to 89 years old, resided in under 30 geographic areas of the United States, and were enrolled through a virtual design. To assign participants to cohorts, the prospective study relied on clinical history that participants themselves reported in a screening survey and a study questionnaire. ImmuneRACE Cohort 3 recovered participants were defined by two consecutive negative NP/OP PCR tests, healthcare professional clearance, or symptom resolution. In the prospective study, whole blood, serum and a nasopharyngeal or oropharyngeal swab were collected from each participant by mobile phlebotomists. Over a 2-month period, participants in the prospective study had the option of providing additional blood draws and questionnaires. Blood samples from the prospective study were shipped frozen or at room temperature prior to DNA extraction.

The receptor was isolated from a woman aged 50 to 65 who had recovered from COVID-19. The rearranged chain carries TRBV3-1 (or the pseudogene TRBV3-2) and TRBJ1-1; a weak D assignment points to TRBD1 (6 bases agree). The source material was PBMCs or T cells enriched from blood (not recorded which). The CDR3 protein sequence reads: CASSQRTGIGNTEAFF. The DNA sequence reads TGTGCCAGCAGCCAACGAACAGGGATTGGGAACACTGAAGCTTTCTTT.